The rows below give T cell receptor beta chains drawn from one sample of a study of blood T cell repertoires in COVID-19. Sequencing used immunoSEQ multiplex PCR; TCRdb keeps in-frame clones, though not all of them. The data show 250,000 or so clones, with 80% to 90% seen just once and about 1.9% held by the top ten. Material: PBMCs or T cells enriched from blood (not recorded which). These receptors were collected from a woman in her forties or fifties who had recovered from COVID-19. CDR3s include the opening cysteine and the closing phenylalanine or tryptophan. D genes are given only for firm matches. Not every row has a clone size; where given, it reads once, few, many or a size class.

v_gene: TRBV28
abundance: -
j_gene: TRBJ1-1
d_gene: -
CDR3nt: TGTGCCAGCAGTGAAACAGGAACCCGGGCCAAGCAGAAAGCTTTCTTT
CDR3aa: CASSETGTRAKQKAFF

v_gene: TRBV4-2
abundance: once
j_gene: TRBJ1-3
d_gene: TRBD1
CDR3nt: TGTGCCAGCAGCCCGGAGGGGTCCGGGACAGCGACCTCTGGAAACACCATATATTTT
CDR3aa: CASSPEGSGTATSGNTIYF

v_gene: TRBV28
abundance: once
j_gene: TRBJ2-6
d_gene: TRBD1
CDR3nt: TGTGCCAGCAGTTTATGGACAGGGACGCCCTCTAGGGGGGCCAACGTCCTGACTTTC
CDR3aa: CASSLWTGTPSRGANVLTF

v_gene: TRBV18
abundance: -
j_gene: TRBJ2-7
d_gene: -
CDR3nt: TGTGCCAGCTCCCTCTCCTACGAGCAGTACTTC
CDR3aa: CASSLSYEQYF

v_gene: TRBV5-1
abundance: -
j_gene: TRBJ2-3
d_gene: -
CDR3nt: TGCGCCAGCAGCTTGGGAGGCCTCAGCACAGATACGCAGTATTTT
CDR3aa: CASSLGGLSTDTQYF

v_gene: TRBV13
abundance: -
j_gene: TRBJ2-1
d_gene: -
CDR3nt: TGTGCCAGCAGCCCAGGGACTGGCCTTAATGAGCAGTTCTTC
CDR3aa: CASSPGTGLNEQFF

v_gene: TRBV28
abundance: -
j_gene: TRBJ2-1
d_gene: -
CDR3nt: TGTGCCAGCAGTTTAGACGGGAGCTCCTACAATGAGCAGTTCTTC
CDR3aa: CASSLDGSSYNEQFF

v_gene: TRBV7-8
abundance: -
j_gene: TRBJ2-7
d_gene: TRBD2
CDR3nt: TGTGCCAGCAGCTTATGGCTACTAGCGGGAGAAAGGGGCTACGAGCAGTACTTC
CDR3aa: CASSLWLLAGERGYEQYF

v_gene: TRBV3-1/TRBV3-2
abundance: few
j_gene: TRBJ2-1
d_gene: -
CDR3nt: TGTGCCAGCAGCCGGAGCTCCTGGTACTACAATGAGCAGTTCTTC
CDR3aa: CASSRSSWYYNEQFF

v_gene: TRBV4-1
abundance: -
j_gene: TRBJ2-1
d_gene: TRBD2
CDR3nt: TGCGCCAGCAGCCAGCAGCGGGAGATAATCTACAATGAGCAGTTCTTC
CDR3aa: CASSQQREIIYNEQFF

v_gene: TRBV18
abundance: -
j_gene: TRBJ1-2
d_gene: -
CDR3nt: TGTGCCAGCTCACCTGGGGCAGGGGTTCATGGCAACACCTTC
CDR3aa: CASSPGAGVHGNTF

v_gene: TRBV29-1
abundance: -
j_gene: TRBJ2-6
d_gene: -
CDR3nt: TGCAGCGTTGACGGCTCTGGGGCCAACGTCCTGACTTTC
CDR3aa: CSVDGSGANVLTF

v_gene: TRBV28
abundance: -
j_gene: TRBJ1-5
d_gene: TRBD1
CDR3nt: TGTGCCAGCAGTTTCCCCCTAGGGGGCAGTCAGCCCCAGCATTTT
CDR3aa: CASSFPLGGSQPQHF

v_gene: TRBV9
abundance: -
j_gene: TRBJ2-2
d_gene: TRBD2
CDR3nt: TGTGCCAGCAGCGAGCCCGAGCGGGAGGCCCACACCGGGGAGCTGTTTTTT
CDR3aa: CASSEPEREAHTGELFF

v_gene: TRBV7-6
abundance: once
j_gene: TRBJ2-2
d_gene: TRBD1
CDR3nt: TGTGCCAGCAGCTTAATCGACCCGAGACCATGGGACAGGGCGAACACCGGGGAGCTGTTTTTT
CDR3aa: CASSLIDPRPWDRANTGELFF

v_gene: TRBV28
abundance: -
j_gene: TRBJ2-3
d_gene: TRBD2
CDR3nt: TGTGCCAGCAGTTTTGTATTAGCGGGAGGGTTTGGCACAGATACGCAGTATTTT
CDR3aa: CASSFVLAGGFGTDTQYF

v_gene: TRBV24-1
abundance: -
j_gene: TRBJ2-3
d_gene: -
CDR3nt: TGTGCCACCAGTGATCACGGACTTAGCCTTACAGATACGCAGTATTTT
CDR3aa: CATSDHGLSLTDTQYF

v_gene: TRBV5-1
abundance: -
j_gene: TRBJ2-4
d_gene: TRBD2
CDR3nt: TGCGCCAGCAGCTTGGTAAGCGGGAATAACATTCAGTACTTC
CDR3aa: CASSLVSGNNIQYF

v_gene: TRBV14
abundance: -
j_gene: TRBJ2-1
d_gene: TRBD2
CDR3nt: TGTGCCAGCAGCCAAGGAGCGGGAGTAGAGCAGTTCTTC
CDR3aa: CASSQGAGVEQFF

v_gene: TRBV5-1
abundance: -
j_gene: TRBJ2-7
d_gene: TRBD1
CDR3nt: TGCGCCAGCAGCTTGGACCGACAGGGTCAAAATTTAGACGAGCAGTACTTC
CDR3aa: CASSLDRQGQNLDEQYF

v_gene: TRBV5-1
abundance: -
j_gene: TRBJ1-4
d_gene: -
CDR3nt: TGCGCCAGCAGCTTGGGACAGGTGAATGAAAAACTGTTTTTT
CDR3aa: CASSLGQVNEKLFF

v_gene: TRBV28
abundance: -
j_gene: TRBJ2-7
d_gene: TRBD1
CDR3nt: TGTGCCAGCAGCTTGGTCGACAGGGGACGGTACGAGCAGTACTTC
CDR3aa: CASSLVDRGRYEQYF